This TCR beta chain stems from a study of shared clonotypes between healthy human individuals. Study-wide points: In having few donors, the study represented limited genetic and exposure-history diversity. Among donors, clonotype sharing was expected to be affected by sequencing depth.

V was shortened by 2 bases and J by 2 bases, with 16 bases between the two germline ends. The CDR3 totals 16 residues. CDR1 SGHTA and CDR2 FQGNSA come from the germline V gene. Only in-frame clones appear in the TCRdb table, and some are missing; sequencing was by immunoSEQ multiplex PCR. The sample yields 550,000 to 600,000 clones, just over 75% seen once. Remarks on this clone: Antigen: not known.

The receptor's source is a woman aged 40 to 49 in good health. Some clones in this sample may be carry-over from other donors' samples. This sequence joins TRBV7-2 and TRBJ2-7, with D unclear. The sample comprised PBMCs. This CDR3 is CASSLMFAPFTYEQYF. The CDR3 DNA reads TGTGCCAGCAGCTTAATGTTCGCGCCCTTCACCTACGAGCAGTACTTC.